This T cell receptor (beta chain) is from a study of blood T cell repertoires in COVID-19. Turning to the study itself: The United States, Italy and Spain supplied acute and convalescent COVID-19 samples. The cDNA or gDNA used as material had been derived from T cells, B-cell-depleted T cells, or PBMCs.

Per the study methods: Estimates of nucleated cell counts were drawn from the amplification of reference gene primers. Clones were sequenced by immunoSEQ multiplex PCR, and TCRdb holds only the in-frame ones, with some missing. D and trimming come from the DNA, and the V and J calls and clone size come from that table. The sample lists about 39,000 clones, 80% to 90% seen once, with more than 8.5% in the top ten. Germline V gene data show CDR1 as PRHDT and CDR2 as FYEKMQ (reference sequence). The V segment lost 3 bases and the J segment 1 base; nucleotides outside the gene matches: 2. This CDR3 is 15 amino acids long.

This chain connects TRBV13 to TRBJ2-3; 9 bases are a match to TRBD2. Sequenced input: peripheral blood. This TCR was recovered from a man in his 60s in a cohort sampled during active COVID-19. The chain's CDR3 is CASSFRLAGTDTQYF. In DNA form, the CDR3 reads TGTGCCAGCAGCTTCCGACTAGCGGGCACAGATACGCAGTATTTT.